The sequence of this T cell receptor beta chain was determined in a study of T cell responses to AZD1222 COVID-19 vaccine. Sequencing was performed with immunoSEQ multiplex PCR; in TCRdb, only in-frame clones are kept and a portion is missing. The sample has 60,000 to 65,000 clones; roughly three quarters are singletons. Whole-study results and caveats: Two AZD1222 doses significantly raised spike-specific TCR breadth and depth over controls.

About this clone itself: Its antigen remains unidentified.

Sample: peripheral blood, taken on day 0 of AZD1222 vaccination. This clonotype was sampled from an adult in good health.

This CDR3 reads CASSQDNTNEKLFF. CDR3 sequence (DNA): TGTGCCAGCAGCCAGGACAACACTAATGAAAAACTGTTTTTT. This chain uses TRBV7-9 with TRBJ1-4; the D gene is possibly TRBD1 (5 bases). Deletions cut 5 bases from V and 2 bases from J, with 9 bases between. Germline-derived CDR1 and CDR2 are SEHNR and FQNEAQ (reference sequence). The CDR3 has 14 residues. Combining the CDR3 with reference TRBV7-9 and TRBJ1-4 gives the whole variable domain DTGVSQNPRHKITKRGQNVTFRCDPISEHNRLYWYRQTLGQGPEFLTYFQNEAQLEKSRLLSDRFSAERPKGSFSTLEIQRTEQGDSAMYLCASSQDNTNEKLFFGSGTQLSVL.